This TCR beta chain was observed in a study of vaccination and CD4 T cells after COVID-19. Study context: Post-COVID draws followed diagnosis by a median around 95 days (range 35 to 161).

This CDR3 is 14 amino acids long. Germline CDR1 MNHNS, CDR2 SASEGT. After removal of 5 bases from V and 2 bases from J, the junction contained 4 bases not matched to a gene. Cultured CD4+ T-cell DNA underwent Oncomine TCR Beta short-read sequencing. TCRdb recomputed calls from the PCR reads with MiXCR, one row per CDR3 protein. The sample shows about 15,000 distinct CDR3 sequences, about 41% of them seen only once. Regarding this clonotype: Its antigen is not identified.

Treatment indicated: approximately nine-day PBMC culture with coronavirus spike peptide pools or control peptides (ViraFEST assay). Expanded clonotypes were found by TCR sequencing after peptide-pool stimulation (ViraFEST). Alongside about 9.1 IU/ml IL-2 and 10 ug/ml peptide pools, PBMCs were cultured at some 2 million per well. Sequencing was performed on CD4+ T cells from blood, cultured in vitro. This clonotype was obtained from a human donor who had recovered from COVID-19. This chain joins TRBV6-1 and TRBJ2-7, with TRBD1 matching over 9 bases. Here the CDR3 DNA reads TGTGCCAGCAGTCAGGGACAGGGCCCCTACGAGCAGTACTTC. It yields the protein CASSQGQGPYEQYF.